The next 23 T cell receptor beta chains were all read from a single sample in a study of control samples from healthy donors and cancer patients (TCRdb year 2020). To prepare the library, the immunoSEQ multiplex PCR assay was applied. TCRdb took this table from immuneACCESS and kept in-frame rearrangements with V and J called. Such tables lack part of the clones; where checked against another copy, unresolved V genes explain under half of the gap, and the rest is unexplained. This sample gives 55,000 to 90,000 clones in total; nearly 85% of them show up just once. The ten largest clones add up to roughly 28% of the sample. Sequencing was done on a sample of blood. These TCRs come from a man in his fifties or sixties in good health.

V gene TRBV29-1 combines with J gene TRBJ2-7; the D call may be TRBD1 or TRBD2 (5 bases each). CDR1 is SQVTM and CDR2 is ANQGSEA in the germline V gene. This CDR3 is 16 amino acids long. Trimming stripped 6 bases from V and 2 bases from J, with 23 bases between. The CDR3 nucleotides are TGCAGCGTGGACTTTATAACGGGACCTCGGACCTACGAGCAGTACTTC. It is translated as CSVDFITGPRTYEQYF.

The CDR3: CASSLDITGSAHEQYF. The DNA of the CDR3 is TGTGCCAGCAGCTTAGATATTACCGGGTCTGCTCACGAGCAGTACTTC. The chain links TRBV7-9 to TRBJ2-7; the D is unclear. The CDR3 has 16 residues. Germline V gene data show CDR1 as SEHNR and CDR2 as FQNEAQ (reference sequence). Deletions cut 1 base from V and 5 bases from J, with 18 bases between.

This clone was observed a few times. This chain links TRBV2 with TRBJ2-4, with 9 bases identical to TRBD1. Germline V lookup: CDR1 SNHLY, CDR2 FYNNEI. Trimming cost V 2 bases and J 7 bases; bases outside gene matches: 3. The CDR3 extends over 14 amino acids. The CDR3 sequence is CASSERQGGNIQYF. DNA of the CDR3: TGTGCCAGCAGTGAAAGACAGGGGGGGAACATTCAGTACTTC.

V and J are TRBV27 and TRBJ1-2; 7 nucleotides agree with TRBD1. V gave up 5 bases and J gave up 4 bases; unmatched junction bases: 7. The CDR3 loop spans 14 amino acids. Looked up from germline, CDR1 is MNHEY and CDR2 is SMNVEV (reference sequence). The CDR3 loop is CASSRNRGIYGYTF. In DNA, the CDR3 is TGTGCCAGCAGTAGGAACAGGGGAATCTATGGCTACACCTTC.

This rearrangement joins TRBV19 to TRBJ1-4; perhaps TRBD1 as D (5 bases). The CDR3 covers 15 residues. Trimming shortened V by 3 bases and J by 4 bases, and 12 bases separated the two germline ends. Per germline, CDR1 LNHDA and CDR2 SQIVND (reference sequence). The CDR3 sequence is CASSISGRDNEKLFF. DNA for the CDR3: TGTGCCAGTAGTATTTCTGGCAGGGATAATGAAAAACTGTTTTTT.

Regarding this clone: Its ends do not fully match the called genes, so a read error is possible. The V gene is TRBV13, the J gene TRBJ2-7; TRBD2 matches 7 bases. The V gene's germline CDR1 is PRHDT and CDR2 FYEKMQ (reference sequence). The CDR3 extends over 15 amino acids. The CDR3 DNA reads TGTGCCGGCAGCTCGACCGGGACTACCACCTACGAGCAGTACTTC. Encoded protein: CAGSSTGTTTYEQYF.

V and J are TRBV27 and TRBJ2-6; 7 bases match TRBD2. The germline V gene has CDR1 MNHEY and CDR2 SMNVEV (reference sequence). CDR3 length: 17 amino acids. The trim removed 2 bases at V and 3 bases at J, leaving 7 bases unmatched. The CDR3 spells CASSLLGRGFGANVLTF. In DNA, the CDR3 is TGTGCCAGCAGTTTACTGGGGAGGGGCTTTGGGGCCAACGTCCTGACTTTC.

This clone was seen just once. The rearrangement joins TRBV30 to TRBJ2-3; tentative D call: TRBD2 (5 bases). CDR1 is GTSNPN and CDR2 is SVGIG in the germline V gene (reference sequence). Trimming stripped 6 bases from V and 8 bases from J, with 9 bases between. The CDR3 is 10 amino acids. The CDR3 is CACLRGTQYF. The CDR3 nucleotides are TGTGCCTGTCTTCGGGGTACGCAGTATTTT.

V is TRBV4-3 and J is TRBJ2-5, with D perhaps matching TRBD1 or TRBD2 (5 bases each). Trimming stripped 0 bases from V and 5 bases from J, with 13 bases between. Germline V gene sequence: CDR1 LGHNA, CDR2 YSLEER. The CDR3 has 15 amino acids. In DNA, the CDR3 is TGCGCCAGCAGCCAAGATCTTGGGGGTTTTGAGACCCAGTACTTC. Protein sequence: CASSQDLGGFETQYF.

The genes are TRBV3-1 (or the pseudogene TRBV3-2) and TRBJ1-2; D is ambiguous. The CDR3 loop spans 16 amino acids. In germline, CDR1 is LGHDT, CDR2 YNNKEL (reference sequence). Trimming took off 1 base at V and 0 bases at J, with 12 bases between the two ends. The CDR3 loop reads CASSQATRASNYGYTF. For the CDR3, the DNA is TGTGCCAGCAGCCAAGCCACGAGGGCTTCTAACTATGGCTACACCTTC.

The CDR3 DNA reads TGCAGTGCTAGTCCGGCCGGACGGGGGGGGCGAGGGCATGGCTACACCTTC. It translates to CSASPAGRGGRGHGYTF. J is TRBJ1-2 and V is TRBV20-1; D may be TRBD1 (6 bases). The CDR3 contains 17 residues. V dropped 3 bases and J dropped 6 bases, with 26 bases sitting between them. The V gene's germline CDR1 is DFQATT and CDR2 SNEGSKA (reference sequence).

The genes are TRBV11-3 and TRBJ1-2, with 9 bases lining up with TRBD1. From germline, CDR1 is SGHNT and CDR2 YENEEA. The length of the CDR3 is 14 residues. With 10 bases clipped from V and 4 bases from J, the junction kept 10 bases outside the gene matches. This CDR3 is CAIASGQGIYGYTF. CDR3 DNA: TGTGCCATAGCTTCGGGACAGGGCATCTATGGCTACACCTTC.

This chain joins TRBV5-4 and TRBJ2-5; 7 nucleotides line up with TRBD1. This CDR3 spans 15 amino acids. The V gene's germline CDR1 is SGHNT and CDR2 YYREEE (reference sequence). The V segment lost 1 base and the J segment 1 base; nucleotides outside the gene matches: 4. CDR3 in DNA: TGTGCCAGCAGCTTGCCTGACAGGGCCCAAGAGACCCAGTACTTC. This codes for CASSLPDRAQETQYF.

The V and J genes are TRBV3-1 (or the pseudogene TRBV3-2) and TRBJ2-7, with no clear D. Trimming shortened V by 1 base and J by 2 bases, and 15 bases separated the two germline ends. Germline CDR1 is LGHDT and CDR2 is YNNKEL (reference sequence). This CDR3 is built from 16 residues. The CDR3 is CASSQGVRNFPYEQYF. In nucleotides, the CDR3 is TGTGCCAGCAGCCAAGGAGTGAGAAACTTTCCCTACGAGCAGTACTTC.

J is TRBJ2-5 and V is TRBV5-1; 15 positions agree with TRBD2. This CDR3 region has 15 residues. Trimming took 4 bases from V and 12 from J; bases not matched to a gene: 10. CDR1 and CDR2 (germline): SGHRS, YFSETQ. DNA of the CDR3: TGCGCCAGCAGCCACTCCGAGGGACTAGCGGGGGGAAAGTACTTC. Translated, it gives CASSHSEGLAGGKYF. Full variable domain (rest looked up from reference TRBV5-1 and TRBJ2-5): KAGVTQTPRYLIKTRGQQVTLSCSPISGHRSVSWYQQTPGQGLQFLFEYFSETQRNKGNFPGRFSGRQFSNSRSEMNVSTLELGDSALYLCASSHSEGLAGGKYFGPGTRLLVL.

This clone showed up just once. V is TRBV11-2 and J is TRBJ1-2, with D unclear. Germline-derived CDR1 and CDR2 are SGHAT and FQNNGV. Trimming left V 5 bases short and J 7 bases short, with 11 bases between. The CDR3 is made up of 12 amino acids. The CDR3 here is CASSAVRSGYTF. CDR3 coding DNA: TGTGCCAGCAGCGCCGTGAGGAGTGGCTACACCTTC.

The chain is built from TRBV7-2 and TRBJ2-5; 8 bases line up with TRBD2. CDR1 is SGHTA and CDR2 is FQGNSA in the germline V gene. The CDR3 sequence is 15 residues long. Losses at the gene ends were 4 bases for V and 4 bases for J; bases not matched to a gene: 8. DNA of the CDR3: TGTGCCAGCAGCTCAACGGTGAGCGGGAGAGAGACCCAGTACTTC. Protein sequence: CASSSTVSGRETQYF.

The chain combines TRBV10-2 with TRBJ2-1; tentative D call: TRBD1 (5 bases). The CDR3 totals 12 residues. With 2 bases removed from V and 8 bases from J, the gap between germline ends came to 7 bases. Germline CDR1 and CDR2: WSHSY and SAAADI. CDR3: CASSEQGYEQFF. The CDR3 bases are TGCGCCAGCAGTGAGCAGGGTTATGAGCAGTTCTTC.

V gene TRBV24-1 combines with J gene TRBJ1-5; 7 positions agree with TRBD1. Unmatched junction bases numbered 7, after V lost 4 bases and J lost 5 bases. This CDR3 is 15 amino acids long. Germline V CDR1 and CDR2: KGHDR, SFDVKD. CDR3 in amino acids: CATSESRGAYQPQHF. The CDR3 nucleotides are TGTGCCACCAGTGAGTCCAGGGGGGCTTATCAGCCCCAGCATTTT.

The chain has TRBV30 and TRBJ2-7; D remains unclear. Trimming removed 4 bases from V and 4 bases from J, with 11 bases in between. In germline, CDR1 is GTSNPN, CDR2 SVGIG (reference sequence). CDR3 length equals 12 residues. CDR3 region: CAWKREAYEQYF. The CDR3 DNA is TGTGCCTGGAAAAGGGAAGCATACGAGCAGTACTTC.

The chain combines TRBV30 with TRBJ1-1, with D unresolved. Germline V lookup: CDR1 GTSNPN, CDR2 SVGIG (reference sequence). There are 15 residues in the CDR3. V lost 0 bases, J lost 7 bases, and 18 bases lay in between. The CDR3 DNA reads TGTGCCTGGAGTGTAAGGGAGGGTTTAGGAGGTGAAGCTTTCTTT. This gives the protein CAWSVREGLGGEAFF.

The chain recombines TRBV6-5 with TRBJ1-1; TRBD1 matches at 8 bases. Trimming cost V 4 bases and J 0 bases; bases outside gene matches: 4. CDR1 MNHEY and CDR2 SVGAGI come from the germline V gene. This CDR3 comprises 15 residues. The CDR3 DNA reads as TGTGCCAGCAGTTCCGACAGGGGTATGAACACTGAAGCTTTCTTT. Encoded protein: CASSSDRGMNTEAFF.

This chain joins TRBV12-5 and TRBJ1-3, with TRBD1 identical over 7 bases. Germline V gene lookup returns CDR1 LGHNT and CDR2 FRNRAP. Unmatched junction bases numbered 20, after V lost 2 bases and J lost 4 bases. The CDR3 consists of 20 residues. The DNA of the CDR3 is TGTGCTAGTGGTTTGAAACAGGGGATGAACTTGGTCGAGAAAGGAAACACCATATATTTT. Translating gives CASGLKQGMNLVEKGNTIYF. Based on the CDR3 plus reference TRBV12-5 and TRBJ1-3, the full variable domain is DARVTQTPRHKVTEMGQEVTMRCQPILGHNTVFWYRQTMMQGLELLAYFRNRAPLDDSGMPKDRFSAEMPDATLATLKIQPSEPRDSAVYFCASGLKQGMNLVEKGNTIYFGEGSWLTVV.